One sample yielded the 26 T cell receptor beta chains listed below, sequenced in a study of response to subunit inactivated influenza vaccine. TCRdb re-called the RT-PCR reads through MiXCR, storing one row per CDR3 protein. The sample lists over 750,000 distinct CDR3 sequences, 21% occurring once. The sequences come from PBMCs from blood, collected about 5 days after vaccination. All receptors derive from a man between 45 and 60 years old who received an inactivated influenza vaccine.

The chain combines TRBV4-3 with TRBJ1-2; no reliable D call. This CDR3 comprises 16 residues. CDR1 is LGHNA and CDR2 is YSLEER in the germline V gene. V lost 0 bases and J 4 bases, leaving 15 bases between the germline ends. CDR3 in DNA: TGCGCCAGCAGCCAAGATCGCGCATTCGGCGGCTATGGCTACACCTTC. Translated, it gives CASSQDRAFGGYGYTF.

This clonotype has more than one count but fewer than ten. CDR3 protein: CASSGDRGGYQPQHF. DNA for the CDR3: TGTGCCAGCAGCGGGGACCGGGGAGGATATCAGCCCCAGCATTTT. The chain has TRBV25-1 and TRBJ1-5; D possibly corresponds to TRBD1 (5 bases). This CDR3 contains 15 residues. The germline V gene has CDR1 MGHDK and CDR2 SYGVNS. V was shortened by 6 bases and J by 5 bases, with 17 bases between the two germline ends.

There are a few counts of this clonotype. The chain combines TRBV6-5 with TRBJ2-3, with 9 bases identical to TRBD1. The germline CDR1 and CDR2 sequences are MNHEY and SVGAGI. V shed 2 bases and J 4 bases; nucleotides not matched to a gene: 10. This CDR3 region has 17 residues. The CDR3 reads CASSYHSGTGLSDTQYF. CDR3 in DNA: TGTGCCAGCAGTTACCACTCCGGGACAGGGTTGTCAGATACGCAGTATTTT.

The genes are TRBV7-2 and TRBJ1-6; D remains ambiguous. Germline assignment: CDR1 SGHTA and CDR2 FQGNSA. Trimming stripped 8 bases from V and 9 bases from J, with 14 bases between. The CDR3 is 13 amino acids. The CDR3 loop is CASQLSSGSPLHF. CDR3 sequence (DNA): TGTGCCAGCCAGCTCTCGAGCGGTTCACCCCTCCACTTT.

This clonotype was seen many times. The chain joins TRBV20-1 to TRBJ1-1; 9 bases fit TRBD1. This CDR3 spans 13 amino acids. The V gene end was trimmed by 6 bases and the J gene end by 2 bases; junction bases not matched to a gene: 4. Germline V gives CDR1 DFQATT, CDR2 SNEGSKA (reference sequence). In nucleotides, the CDR3 is TGCAGTGCACCGACAGGGGGAAACACTGAAGCTTTCTTT. This gives the protein CSAPTGGNTEAFF.

This clonotype appeared a few times. The rearrangement links TRBV12-3 or TRBV12-4 to TRBJ2-3, with unresolved D. The CDR3 totals 13 residues. V lost 7 bases and J lost 4, with 12 bases in between. The CDR3 nucleotides read TGTGCCAGCACGAAACCGACCTCAGATACGCAGTATTTT. Translating gives CASTKPTSDTQYF.

The chain links TRBV24-1 to TRBJ2-1; 8 positions agree with TRBD1. Germline trimming cut 6 bases from V and 2 bases from J; bases unmatched to any gene: 8. Germline lookup yields CDR1 KGHDR and CDR2 SFDVKD. CDR3 size: 16 residues. The CDR3 nucleotides read TGTGCCACCAGTAAAGCGACAGGGGAAGCCTACAATGAGCAGTTCTTC. The encoded protein is CATSKATGEAYNEQFF.

V and J are TRBV12-3 or TRBV12-4 and TRBJ2-7; 8 positions agree with TRBD2. Unmatched junction bases numbered 10, after V lost 6 bases and J lost 0 bases. This CDR3 comprises 16 residues. Written as DNA, the CDR3 is TGTGCCAGCAGCTCGGGGCTAGCGGGCGCCTCCTACGAGCAGTACTTC. It yields the protein CASSSGLAGASYEQYF.

The chain links TRBV20-1 to TRBJ2-3; D perhaps matches TRBD1 (6 bases). In germline, CDR1 is DFQATT, CDR2 SNEGSKA (reference sequence). Trimming removed 5 bases at V and 4 bases at J, with 13 bases between. The length of the CDR3 is 13 residues. This chain's CDR3 is CSAQRTVADTQYF. The CDR3 coding sequence is TGCAGTGCTCAGAGGACAGTGGCAGATACGCAGTATTTT.

The V call is TRBV12-3 or TRBV12-4, the J call TRBJ2-3; unclear D gene. Trimming left V 6 bases short and J 0 bases short, with 7 bases between. This CDR3 contains 13 residues. The CDR3 is CASSSWSTDTQYF. CDR3 coding DNA: TGTGCCAGCAGCTCCTGGAGCACAGATACGCAGTATTTT.

The DNA for the CDR3 is TGTGCCATCAGTGCCCAGGGGGCCTACGAGCAGTACTTC. Its translation: CAISAQGAYEQYF. V and J are TRBV10-3 and TRBJ2-7; TRBD1 agrees at 7 bases. The V gene end was trimmed by 4 bases and the J gene end by 2 bases; junction bases not matched to a gene: 2. The CDR3 length is 13 residues. The germline gives CDR1 ENHRY, CDR2 SYGVKD.

Only a few counts were recorded for this clonotype. The chain combines TRBV11-2 with TRBJ1-4; 7 nucleotides match TRBD1. After removal of 5 bases from V and 5 bases from J, the junction contained 11 bases not matched to a gene. This CDR3 is built from 16 residues. The germline CDR1 and CDR2 sequences are SGHAT and FQNNGV. CDR3 nucleotide sequence: TGTGCCAGCAGCCATCTCCGGACAGGCCCGAATGAAAAACTGTTTTTT. Translation gives CASSHLRTGPNEKLFF.

The chain couples TRBV27 to TRBJ2-5, with TRBD1 identical over 10 bases. V dropped 6 bases and J dropped 4; count of bases not matched to a gene: 8. Germline V gene lookup returns CDR1 MNHEY and CDR2 SMNVEV (reference sequence). The CDR3 runs to 15 residues. CDR3 DNA sequence: TGTGCCAGCAGCATTGGACAGGGGGAGGGAGAGACCCAGTACTTC. Its protein product is CASSIGQGEGETQYF.

CDR3 region: CSVDARRADTQYF. DNA for the CDR3: TGCAGCGTTGATGCTAGGCGGGCAGATACGCAGTATTTT. The chain couples TRBV29-1 to TRBJ2-3; maybe TRBD2 (5 bases). Germline CDR1 SQVTM, CDR2 ANQGSEA. The CDR3 runs to 13 residues. V was cut by 3 bases and J by 4 bases, with 11 bases left in between.

The chain joins TRBV7-9 to TRBJ2-1, with 9 nucleotides matching TRBD1. Germline V gene data show CDR1 as SEHNR and CDR2 as FQNEAQ (reference sequence). CDR3 length: 14 amino acids. With 3 bases clipped from V and 8 bases from J, the junction kept 5 bases outside the gene matches. The CDR3: CASSFDRGIDEQFF. The CDR3 DNA sequence: TGTGCCAGCAGCTTTGACAGGGGGATCGATGAGCAGTTCTTC. Complete variable domain (other parts from reference TRBV7-9 and TRBJ2-1): DTGVSQNPRHKITKRGQNVTFRCDPISEHNRLYWYRQTLGQGPEFLTYFQNEAQLEKSRLLSDRFSAERPKGSFSTLEIQRTEQGDSAMYLCASSFDRGIDEQFFGPGTRLTVL.

This clonotype appeared a few times. The genes are TRBV10-3 and TRBJ2-7; D is unresolved. Trimming shortened V by 3 bases and J by 3 bases, and 9 bases separated the two germline ends. CDR1 is ENHRY and CDR2 is SYGVKD in the germline V gene. The CDR3 spans 13 residues. This CDR3 reads CAISDIDVYEQYF. In DNA form, the CDR3 reads TGTGCCATCAGTGATATTGACGTCTACGAGCAGTACTTC.

V is TRBV7-2 and J is TRBJ1-2; TRBD1 is a possible D gene (5 bases). Trimming took off 5 bases at V and 6 bases at J, with 16 bases between the two ends. This CDR3 has 14 amino acids. Germline values: CDR1 SGHTA, CDR2 FQGNSA. CDR3 nucleotide sequence: TGTGCCAGCAGCCGGCAGGGCGCGAGCCATGGCTACACCTTC. Its translation: CASSRQGASHGYTF.

This clonotype was detected only a few times. V usage is TRBV20-1 and J usage is TRBJ2-1; D perhaps matches TRBD2 (5 bases). V was clipped by 3 bases and J by 6 bases, with 12 bases between them. Germline loops: CDR1 DFQATT, CDR2 SNEGSKA (reference sequence). The CDR3 covers 13 residues. CDR3 amino acids: CSARARGSNEQFF. CDR3 nucleotide sequence: TGCAGTGCTAGGGCTAGAGGGAGCAATGAGCAGTTCTTC.

The chain is built from TRBV20-1 and TRBJ2-1; D gene uncertain. Germline V CDR1 and CDR2: DFQATT, SNEGSKA (reference sequence). V shed 5 bases and J shed 9 bases, with 8 bases lying between them. The CDR3 runs to 10 residues. The CDR3 reads CSAGLGEQFF. The CDR3 DNA reads TGCAGTGCTGGGTTGGGTGAGCAGTTCTTC.

Of note for this clonotype: An end of the junction differs from the germline gene, which may be a read error. The CDR3 DNA follows: TGTGTCAGCAGCCTAGCGGGAGGGCCCCAAGAGACCCAGTACTTC. It yields the protein CVSSLAGGPQETQYF. The V call is TRBV3-1, the J call TRBJ2-5, with 12 bases that match TRBD2. The CDR3 length is 15 residues. Germline assignment: CDR1 LGHDT and CDR2 YNNKEL (reference sequence).

This sequence joins TRBV4-3 and TRBJ1-5; no clear D. The CDR3 contains 15 residues. Germline assignment: CDR1 LGHNA and CDR2 YSLEER. Trimming shortened V by 0 bases and J by 2 bases, and 8 bases separated the two germline ends. CDR3: CASSQEKGGNQPQHF. CDR3 sequence (DNA): TGCGCCAGCAGCCAAGAAAAGGGAGGCAATCAGCCCCAGCATTTT.

The chain is built from TRBV7-2 and TRBJ1-1; D remains ambiguous. Looked up from germline, CDR1 is SGHTA and CDR2 is FQGNSA. The CDR3 length is 15 residues. Trimming stripped 1 base from V and 4 bases from J, with 13 bases between. CDR3 region: CASSLELSGITEAFF. CDR3 DNA sequence: TGTGCCAGCAGCTTAGAATTGTCTGGGATCACTGAAGCTTTCTTT.

The chain employs TRBV12-3 or TRBV12-4 and TRBJ2-7; D is possibly TRBD2 (7 bases). This CDR3 comprises 14 residues. Deletions cut 7 bases from V and 6 bases from J, with 19 bases between. CDR3 residues: CASTRGAPGSEQYF. The CDR3, as DNA: TGTGCCAGCACCCGGGGGGCCCCCGGGTCCGAGCAGTACTTC.

The chain links TRBV18 to TRBJ2-7; 8 nucleotides line up with TRBD1. The CDR3 is 15 amino acids. Germline CDR1 is KGHSH and CDR2 is LQKENI. V was clipped by 3 bases and J by 0 bases; unmatched bases: 4. CDR3 bases: TGTGCCAGCTCACCGCCGACAGGGGCCTCCTACGAGCAGTACTTC. It translates to CASSPPTGASYEQYF.

At least ten counts were recorded for this clonotype. CDR3 residues: CSVEDKGGHYQETQYF. The CDR3 DNA is TGCAGCGTTGAAGATAAGGGGGGTCACTACCAAGAGACCCAGTACTTC. The rearrangement joins TRBV29-1 to TRBJ2-5, with D tentatively TRBD1 or TRBD2 (6 bases each). Trimming shortened V by 0 bases and J by 0 bases, and 14 bases separated the two germline ends. Germline CDR1 and CDR2: SQVTM and ANQGSEA. This CDR3 is 16 amino acids long.

The J gene is TRBJ2-7, the V gene TRBV10-3; TRBD2 might be the D (5 bases). The CDR3 is 14 residues long. The V gene's germline CDR1 is ENHRY and CDR2 SYGVKD. V was trimmed by 6 bases and J by 2 bases, leaving 14 bases between them. In nucleotides, the CDR3 is TGTGCCATCAGAAGACGGGGTCCGACCTACGAGCAGTACTTC. Translating gives CAIRRRGPTYEQYF.